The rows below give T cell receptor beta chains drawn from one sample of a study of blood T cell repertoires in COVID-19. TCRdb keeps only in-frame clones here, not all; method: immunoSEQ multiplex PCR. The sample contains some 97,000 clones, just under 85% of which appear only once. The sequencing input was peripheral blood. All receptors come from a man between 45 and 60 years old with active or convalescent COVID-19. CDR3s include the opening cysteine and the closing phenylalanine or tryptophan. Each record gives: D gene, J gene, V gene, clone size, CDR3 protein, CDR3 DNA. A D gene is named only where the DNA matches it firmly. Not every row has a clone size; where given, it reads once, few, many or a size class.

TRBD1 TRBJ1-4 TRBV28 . CASSLGQGELFF TGTGCCAGCAGCCTCGGACAGGGGGAACTGTTTTTT
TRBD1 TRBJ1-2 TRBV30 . CAWSRDRGTYGYTF TGTGCCTGGAGTCGGGACAGGGGAACCTATGGCTACACCTTC
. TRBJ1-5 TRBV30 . CAWSPRYNQPQHF TGTGCCTGGAGTCCCCGGTACAATCAGCCCCAGCATTTT
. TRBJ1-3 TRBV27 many CASSPGAAGNTIYF TGTGCCAGCAGCCCAGGGGCCGCTGGAAACACCATATATTTT
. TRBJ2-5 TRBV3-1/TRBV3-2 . CASSQVGSESQMTQYF TGTGCCAGCAGCCAAGTTGGCTCCGAGTCACAGATGACCCAGTACTTC
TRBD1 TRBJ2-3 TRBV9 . CASSVGQGADTQYF TGTGCCAGCAGCGTAGGACAGGGGGCGGATACGCAGTATTTT
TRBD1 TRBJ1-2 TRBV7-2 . CASSQDRAVYGYTF TGTGCCAGCAGTCAGGACAGGGCGGTCTATGGCTACACCTTC
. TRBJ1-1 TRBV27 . CASSRGQGTEAFF TGTGCCAGCTCTAGGGGTCAGGGGACTGAAGCTTTCTTT
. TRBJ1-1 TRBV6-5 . CASTSMAIREAFF TGTGCCAGCACCTCGATGGCTATCAGGGAAGCTTTCTTT
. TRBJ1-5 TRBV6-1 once CASSEGVTGNQPQHF TGTGCCAGCAGTGAAGGTGTCACAGGCAATCAGCCCCAGCATTTT
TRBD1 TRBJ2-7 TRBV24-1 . CATSDRTGTSYEQYF TGTGCCACCAGTGATCGGACAGGGACCTCCTACGAGCAGTACTTC
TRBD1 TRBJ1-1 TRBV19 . CASSMTGQNTEAFF TGTGCCAGTAGTATGACAGGGCAGAACACTGAAGCTTTCTTT
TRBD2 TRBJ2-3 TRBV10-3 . CAITPGLAGASTDTQYF TGTGCCATCACCCCGGGACTAGCGGGAGCTAGCACAGATACGCAGTATTTT
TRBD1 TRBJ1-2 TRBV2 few CASSGRGRSYGYTF TGTGCCAGCAGCGGCAGGGGGCGAAGCTATGGCTACACCTTC
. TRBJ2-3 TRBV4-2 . CASTQDGSSSTDTQYF TGTGCCAGCACCCAAGACGGGAGCTCTAGCACAGATACGCAGTATTTT
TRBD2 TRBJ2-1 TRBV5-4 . CASSSSGRPSYNEQFF TGTGCCAGCAGCTCTAGCGGGAGGCCCTCCTACAATGAGCAGTTCTTC
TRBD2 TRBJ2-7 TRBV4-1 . CASSRTSGSDEQYF TGCGCCAGCAGCCGGACTAGCGGGAGTGACGAGCAGTACTTC
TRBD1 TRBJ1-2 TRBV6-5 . CASSRLRGSYGYTF TGTGCCAGCAGCCGACTCAGGGGGTCCTATGGCTACACCTTC
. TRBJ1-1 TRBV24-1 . CATRSEAGTEAFF TGTGCCACCAGGTCAGAGGCGGGCACTGAAGCTTTCTTT
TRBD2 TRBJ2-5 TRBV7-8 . CASSLARGGLAGAQETQYF TGTGCCAGCAGCTTAGCCAGGGGAGGACTAGCGGGGGCACAAGAGACCCAGTACTTC
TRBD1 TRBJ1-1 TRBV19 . CAAGQPNTEAFF TGTGCCGCGGGACAGCCGAACACTGAAGCTTTCTTT
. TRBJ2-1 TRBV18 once CASSPGQGGLNEQFF TGTGCCAGCTCACCCGGACAGGGAGGGCTCAATGAGCAGTTCTTC
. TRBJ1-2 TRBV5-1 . CASSLPVVGSSYTF TGCGCCAGCAGCTTACCCGTGGTAGGGAGTAGCTACACCTTC
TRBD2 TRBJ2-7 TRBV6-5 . CATLPAGGAGEQYF TGTGCCACCCTACCGGCGGGAGGGGCCGGCGAGCAGTACTTC
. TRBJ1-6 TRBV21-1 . CASGGETGNTTPSSYNSPLHF TGTGCCAGCGGGGGGGAAACAGGGAATACAACTCCTAGCTCCTATAATTCACCCCTCCACTTT
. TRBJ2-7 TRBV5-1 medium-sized CASSLAGSYEQYF TGCGCCAGCAGCTTGGCCGGGTCCTACGAGCAGTACTTC
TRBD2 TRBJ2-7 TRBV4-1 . CASSQGRGGAYEQYF TGCGCCAGCAGCCAAGGGCGGGGGGGGGCCTACGAGCAGTACTTC
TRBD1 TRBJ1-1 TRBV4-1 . CASSQEATGTGRLVIF TGCGCCAGCAGCCAAGAAGCCACCGGGACAGGTAGACTTGTGATCTTT
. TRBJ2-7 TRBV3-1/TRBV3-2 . CASTPREKGNEQYF TGTGCCAGCACCCCACGGGAAAAAGGGAACGAGCAGTACTTC
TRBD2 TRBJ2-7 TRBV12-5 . CASGPSGTNEQYF TGTGCTAGTGGCCCTAGCGGGACTAACGAGCAGTACTTC
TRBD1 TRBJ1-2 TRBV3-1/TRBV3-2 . CASSSYGQGGYGYTF TGTGCCAGCAGCTCCTATGGACAGGGTGGCTATGGCTACACCTTC
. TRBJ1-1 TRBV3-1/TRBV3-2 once CASSQASFGTEAFF TGTGCCAGCAGCCAAGCCAGTTTTGGCACTGAAGCTTTCTTT
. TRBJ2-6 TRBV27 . CASSNPSGANVLTF TGTGCCAGCTCTAACCCTTCTGGGGCCAACGTCCTGACTTTC
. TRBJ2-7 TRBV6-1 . CASSESILSYEQYF TGTGCCAGCAGTGAATCTATCCTAAGCTACGAGCAGTACTTC
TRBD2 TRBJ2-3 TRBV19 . CASTPTSGMSGDTQYF TGTGCCAGTACTCCGACTAGCGGGATGTCAGGAGATACGCAGTATTTT
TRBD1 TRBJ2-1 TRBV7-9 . CASSPRQGGRNEQFF TGTGCCAGCAGCCCCAGACAGGGGGGGCGGAATGAGCAGTTCTTC
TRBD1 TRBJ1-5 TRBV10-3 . CAIKGQGDQPQHF TGTGCCATCAAAGGACAGGGTGACCAGCCCCAGCATTTT
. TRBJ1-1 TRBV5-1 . CASSLVGERGTEAFF TGCGCCAGCAGCTTGGTCGGGGAAAGAGGCACTGAAGCTTTCTTT
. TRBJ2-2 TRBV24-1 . CATSQRVNTGELFF TGTGCCACATCTCAGAGGGTAAACACCGGGGAGCTGTTTTTT
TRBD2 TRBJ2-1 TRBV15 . CATSSIPSGGLDEQFF TGTGCCACCAGCAGCATACCTAGCGGTGGTCTGGATGAGCAGTTCTTC
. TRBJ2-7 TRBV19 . CASSNPQTATSTGEQYF TGTGCCAGTAGTAACCCCCAAACTGCAACCTCTACTGGCGAGCAGTACTTC
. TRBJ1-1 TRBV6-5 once CASSYDRNTEAFF TGTGCCAGCAGTTACGACAGGAACACTGAAGCTTTCTTT